This passage covers 15 T cell receptor beta chains from one sample sequenced in a study of cytomegalovirus exposure and HLA in healthy donors. Use of 60 Vbeta and 13 Jbeta primers characterized the PCR. The protocol was immunoSEQ multiplex PCR, while the TCRdb copy is restricted to in-frame clones and leaves out a portion. The sample includes some 180,000 clones, roughly 8.7% of them seen just once. The sequenced sample was PBMCs. The receptor set was obtained from a woman aged 25 to 39 in good health and CMV-seropositive.

This clone was recorded a few times. The chain uses TRBV27 and TRBJ2-3; no definite D call. The germline V and J ends were trimmed by 6 bases and 5 bases, with 12 bases remaining between them. This CDR3 has 13 amino acids. Germline V gene data show CDR1 as MNHEY and CDR2 as SMNVEV (reference sequence). The CDR3 DNA reads as TGTGCCAGCAGGCAAAGAGGAAGAGATACGCAGTATTTT. Protein: CASRQRGRDTQYF.

The V gene is TRBV2, the J gene TRBJ2-2; the D gene is possibly TRBD2 (5 bases). Germline CDR1 and CDR2: SNHLY and FYNNEI. Trimming shortened V by 6 bases and J by 3 bases, and 20 bases separated the two germline ends. This CDR3 spans 17 amino acids. The CDR3 bases are TGTGCCAGCAGGCGGCCGGCGGGCCATACCGACACCGGGGAGCTGTTTTTT. Protein product: CASRRPAGHTDTGELFF.

This chain uses TRBV5-1 with TRBJ1-6; 7 nucleotides agree with TRBD1. The J segment lost 7 bases and the V segment lost 3 bases, leaving 7 bases of the junction unmatched. Germline CDR1 is SGHRS and CDR2 is YFSETQ. There are 15 residues in the CDR3. The CDR3 nucleotides read TGCGCCAGCAGCTCCCGACAGGGACGAAATTCACCCCTCCACTTT. This translates into CASSSRQGRNSPLHF.

This clone was found a few times. The chain combines TRBV5-4 with TRBJ1-4, with D possibly matching TRBD1 (6 bases). Germline V CDR1 and CDR2: SGHNT, YYREEE (reference sequence). The germline V and J ends were trimmed by 0 bases and 8 bases, with 8 bases remaining between them. The CDR3 length is 13 residues. The chain's CDR3 is CASSLGQGEKLFF. CDR3 in DNA: TGTGCCAGCAGCTTGGGGCAGGGGGAAAAACTGTTTTTT.

This clone was observed a handful of times. This chain joins TRBV19 and TRBJ2-1; TRBD2 matches at 7 bases. In germline, CDR1 is LNHDA, CDR2 SQIVND (reference sequence). This CDR3 has 12 residues. Trimming at V came to 3 bases and at J to 10 bases, leaving 3 bases not matched to a gene. The CDR3 nucleotides are TGTGCCAGTAGTATTGGGCGGGGGGAGCAGTTCTTC. It is translated as CASSIGRGEQFF.

The chain combines TRBV6-5 with TRBJ1-2; D not certain. The germline V gene encodes CDR1 MNHEY and CDR2 SVGAGI. V was cut by 4 bases and J by 2 bases, with 14 bases left in between. This CDR3 has 15 amino acids. This chain's CDR3 is CASSSPGKANYGYTF. In DNA form, the CDR3 reads TGTGCCAGCAGTTCCCCGGGAAAGGCCAACTATGGCTACACCTTC.

V usage is TRBV4-2 and J usage is TRBJ2-7; 10 nucleotides line up with TRBD2. The length of the CDR3 is 15 residues. With 4 bases clipped from V and 5 bases from J, the junction kept 8 bases outside the gene matches. Germline V gives CDR1 LGHNA, CDR2 YNFKEQ. This chain's CDR3 is CASSPPSGSRNEQYF. As DNA, the CDR3 is TGTGCCAGCAGCCCCCCTAGCGGGAGCCGAAACGAGCAGTACTTC.

This clone was detected only a few times. V and J are TRBV11-3 and TRBJ2-1; TRBD2 agrees at 9 bases. CDR3 length equals 17 residues. With 4 bases clipped from V and 8 bases from J, the junction kept 15 bases outside the gene matches. CDR1 is SGHNT, CDR2 YENEEA, per germline. CDR3 sequence: CASSSGFGSGSSHEQFF. The CDR3 DNA reads as TGTGCCAGCAGCTCAGGGTTCGGTAGCGGGAGTTCTCATGAGCAGTTCTTC. Full variable domain (remainder filled in from reference TRBV11-3 and TRBJ2-1): EAGVVQSPRYKIIEKKQPVAFWCNPISGHNTLYWYLQNLGQGPELLIRYENEEAVDDSQLPKDRFSAERLKGVDSTLKIQPAELGDSAVYLCASSSGFGSGSSHEQFFGPGTRLTVL.

This clone was seen more than once but under ten times. The V and J genes are TRBV19 and TRBJ2-7; TRBD2 matches at 10 bases. The germline V gene encodes CDR1 LNHDA and CDR2 SQIVND (reference sequence). This CDR3 has 15 amino acids. Germline trimming cut 4 bases from V and 0 bases from J; bases unmatched to any gene: 3. The DNA for the CDR3 is TGTGCCAGTAGTAGGACTAGCGGTACCTCCTACGAGCAGTACTTC. It specifies CASSRTSGTSYEQYF.

This rearrangement joins TRBV2 to TRBJ1-1; TRBD1 matches 7 bases. Germline CDR1 SNHLY, CDR2 FYNNEI. Losses at the gene ends were 7 bases for V and 3 bases for J; bases not matched to a gene: 5. The CDR3 extends over 13 amino acids. The CDR3 bases are TGTGCCAGCACCCTGGGGACAGACACTGAAGCTTTCTTT. As protein: CASTLGTDTEAFF.

This clone turned up a few times. The chain joins TRBV5-1 to TRBJ1-2; D perhaps matches TRBD1 (5 bases). V was cut by 0 bases and J by 2 bases, with 14 bases left in between. This CDR3 region has 16 residues. CDR1 is SGHRS, CDR2 YFSETQ, per germline. CDR3 amino acids: CASSLDLSGSNYGYTF. DNA for the CDR3: TGCGCCAGCAGCTTGGACCTTTCAGGGTCAAACTATGGCTACACCTTC.

This clone was seen a handful of times. The chain combines TRBV5-1 with TRBJ2-3; TRBD1 matches 12 bases. In germline, CDR1 is SGHRS, CDR2 YFSETQ. This CDR3 comprises 17 residues. Unmatched junction bases numbered 7, after V lost 0 bases and J lost 5 bases. This CDR3 is CASSLGPGQGAGDTQYF. The CDR3 DNA reads as TGCGCCAGCAGCTTGGGACCGGGACAGGGGGCGGGAGATACGCAGTATTTT.

The rearrangement uses TRBV1 and TRBJ2-1; the D call of TRBD2 is as the table states it, not checked on the DNA. TRBV1 is designated a pseudogene. The CDR3 runs 14 residues. The CDR3 reads CTIGFSGSYNEQFF. CDR3 nucleotides: TGCACCATCGGATTTAGCGGGAGCTACAATGAGCAGTTCTTC.

This clone was counted between two and nine times. The rearrangement links TRBV6-6 to TRBJ2-7, with 8 bases lining up with TRBD2. V dropped 0 bases and J dropped 4; count of bases not matched to a gene: 8. This CDR3 has 16 residues. CDR1 MNHNY and CDR2 SVGAGI come from the germline V gene (reference sequence). CDR3 in DNA: TGTGCCAGCAGTTACTCCCCCGGGACTAGTCCTTACGAGCAGTACTTC. This gives the protein CASSYSPGTSPYEQYF.

There are a few counts of this clone. The gene calls are TRBV5-5 and TRBJ2-7, with 7 bases identical to TRBD2. Germline trimming cut 5 bases from V and 12 bases from J; bases unmatched to any gene: 8. From germline, CDR1 is SGHKS and CDR2 YYEKEE (reference sequence). The CDR3 is 11 residues long. The CDR3 nucleotides are TGTGCCAGCAGGGATGGACTAGAAGCGTACTTC. It codes for CASRDGLEAYF. The full variable domain, its missing parts supplied by reference TRBV5-5 and TRBJ2-7, is DAGVTQSPTHLIKTRGQQVTLRCSPISGHKSVSWYQQVLGQGPQFIFQYYEKEERGRGNFPDRFSARQFPNYSSELNVNALLLGDSALYLCASRDGLEAYFGPGTRLTVT.